This T cell receptor beta chain was sequenced for a study of T-cell reconstitution after alpha-beta-depleted transplantation in children (dated by TCRdb to about 2016). About the study as a whole: Using TCR repertoire profiling, the study followed T-cell immune reconstitution in a quantitative way in children after TCRalphabeta/CD19-depleted allogeneic hematopoietic cell transplantation.

The method was PCR. TCRdb names Illumina HiSeq 2500 as the instrument used. TCR libraries were prepared with molecular barcoding, using unique molecular identifiers to normalize TCRbeta repertoire quantification. TCRdb reran the public reads through fastp at Q25 and MiXCR, keeping productive beta chains. All rows with the same CDR3 protein become a single entry with the most common DNA and genes. The sample table shows about 230,000 distinct CDR3 sequences, and around 9.7% are seen once. 5% to 6% of the sample goes to the ten largest clones. This clonotype was counted at least ten times. The antigen this receptor binds is unknown. One base away there is no much larger clone; base qualities are not given. The germline V gene specifies SQVTM as CDR1 and ANQGSEA as CDR2. The CDR3 has 13 amino acids, counting the end cysteine and phenylalanine. Only CDR3 DNA is held: 39 bases, read in frame from base 1. The V end gives up 4 bases and the J end 6 bases, leaving 5 bases in the junction not matched to a gene.

The V gene is TRBV29-1 and the J gene is TRBJ1-5; TRBD1 lines up with 8 middle nucleotides. This TCR was recovered from a human donor who donated a stem cell graft to a child with SCID. Source: PBMCs from the stem cell graft donor, taken from the stem cell graft. CDR3 reads: CSVVTGGSQPQHF. The nucleotide sequence reads as follows: TGCAGCGTTGTCACAGGGGGATCTCAGCCCCAGCATTTT.